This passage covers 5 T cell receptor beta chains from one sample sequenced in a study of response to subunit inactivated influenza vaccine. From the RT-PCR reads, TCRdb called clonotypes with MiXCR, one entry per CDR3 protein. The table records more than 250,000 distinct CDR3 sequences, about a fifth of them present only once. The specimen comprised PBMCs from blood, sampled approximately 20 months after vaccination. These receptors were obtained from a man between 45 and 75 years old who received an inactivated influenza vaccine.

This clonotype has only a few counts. The CDR3 sequence: CASSFHGETQYF. The CDR3, as DNA: TGTGCCAGCAGTTTTCATGGGGAGACCCAGTACTTC. V gene TRBV12-3 or TRBV12-4 combines with J gene TRBJ2-5, with unresolved D. There are 12 residues in the CDR3. V dropped 3 bases and J dropped 5 bases, with 7 bases sitting between them.

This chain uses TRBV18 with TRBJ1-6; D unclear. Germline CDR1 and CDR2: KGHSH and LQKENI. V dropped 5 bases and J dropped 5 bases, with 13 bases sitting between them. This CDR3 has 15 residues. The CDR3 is CASSSGLTDNSPLHF. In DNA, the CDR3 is TGTGCCAGCTCATCGGGCCTCACAGATAATTCACCCCTCCACTTT.

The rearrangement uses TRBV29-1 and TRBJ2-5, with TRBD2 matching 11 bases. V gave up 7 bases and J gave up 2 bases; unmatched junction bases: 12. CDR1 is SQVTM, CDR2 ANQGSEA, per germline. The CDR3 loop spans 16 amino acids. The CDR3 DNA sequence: TGCAGCGCCCACAGGGGGACTAGCGGTTATCAAGAGACCCAGTACTTC. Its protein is CSAHRGTSGYQETQYF.

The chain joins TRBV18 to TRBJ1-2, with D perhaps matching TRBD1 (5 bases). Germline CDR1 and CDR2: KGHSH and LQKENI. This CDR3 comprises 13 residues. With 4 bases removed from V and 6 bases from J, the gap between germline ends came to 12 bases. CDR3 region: CASSQGVQDGYTF. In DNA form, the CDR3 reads TGTGCCAGCTCACAAGGGGTCCAGGATGGCTACACCTTC.

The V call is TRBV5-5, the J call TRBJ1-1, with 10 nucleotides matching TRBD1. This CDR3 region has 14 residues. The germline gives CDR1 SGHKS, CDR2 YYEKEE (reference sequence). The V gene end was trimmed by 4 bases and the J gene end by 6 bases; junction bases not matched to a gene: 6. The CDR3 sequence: CASSDGTGVAEAFF. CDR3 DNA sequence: TGTGCCAGCAGCGACGGGACAGGGGTTGCTGAAGCTTTCTTT.